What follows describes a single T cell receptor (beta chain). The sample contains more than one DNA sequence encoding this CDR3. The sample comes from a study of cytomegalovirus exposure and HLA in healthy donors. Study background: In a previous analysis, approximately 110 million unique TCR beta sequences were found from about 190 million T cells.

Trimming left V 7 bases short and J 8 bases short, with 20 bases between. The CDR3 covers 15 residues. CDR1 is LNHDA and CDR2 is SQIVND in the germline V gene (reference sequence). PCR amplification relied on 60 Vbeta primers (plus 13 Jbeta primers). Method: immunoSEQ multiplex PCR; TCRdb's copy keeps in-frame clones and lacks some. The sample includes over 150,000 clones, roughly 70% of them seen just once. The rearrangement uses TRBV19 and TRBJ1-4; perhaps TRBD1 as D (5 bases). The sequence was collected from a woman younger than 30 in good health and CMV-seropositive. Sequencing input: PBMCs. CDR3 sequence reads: CASKWSPLEGEKLFF. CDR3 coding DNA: TGTGCCAGTAAATGGAGCCCCCTGGAGGGGGAAAAACTGTTTTTT.